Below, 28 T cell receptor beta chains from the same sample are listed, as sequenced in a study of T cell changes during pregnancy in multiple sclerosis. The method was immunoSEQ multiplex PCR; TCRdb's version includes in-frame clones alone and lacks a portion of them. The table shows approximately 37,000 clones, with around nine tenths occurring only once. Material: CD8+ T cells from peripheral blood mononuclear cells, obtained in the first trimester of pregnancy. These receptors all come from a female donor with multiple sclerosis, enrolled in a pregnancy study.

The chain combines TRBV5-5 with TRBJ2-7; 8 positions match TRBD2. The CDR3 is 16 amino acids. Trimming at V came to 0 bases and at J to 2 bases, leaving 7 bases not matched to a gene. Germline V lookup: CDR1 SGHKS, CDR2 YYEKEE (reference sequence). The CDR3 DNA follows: TGTGCCAGCAGCTTGGAGGTAGCGGGGAATCCCTACGAGCAGTACTTC. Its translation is CASSLEVAGNPYEQYF. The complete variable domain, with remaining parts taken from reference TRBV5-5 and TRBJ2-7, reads DAGVTQSPTHLIKTRGQQVTLRCSPISGHKSVSWYQQVLGQGPQFIFQYYEKEERGRGNFPDRFSARQFPNYSSELNVNALLLGDSALYLCASSLEVAGNPYEQYFGPGTRLTVT.

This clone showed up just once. CDR3 protein: CASSLGYRDTGNYGYTF. The DNA for the CDR3 is TGTGCCAGCAGCTTAGGATACCGGGACACCGGGAACTATGGCTACACCTTC. This sequence joins TRBV11-2 and TRBJ1-2; possibly TRBD1 for D (6 bases). Looked up from germline, CDR1 is SGHAT and CDR2 is FQNNGV. This CDR3 is built from 17 residues. Trimming removed 1 base at V and 2 bases at J, with 17 bases between.

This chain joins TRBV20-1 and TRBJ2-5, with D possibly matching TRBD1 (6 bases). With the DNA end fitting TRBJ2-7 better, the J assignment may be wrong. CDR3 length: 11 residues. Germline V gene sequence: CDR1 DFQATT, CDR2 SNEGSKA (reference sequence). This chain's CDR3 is CSGDNSYEQYF. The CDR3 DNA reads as TGCAGTGGGGACAATTCCTACGAGCAGTACTTC.

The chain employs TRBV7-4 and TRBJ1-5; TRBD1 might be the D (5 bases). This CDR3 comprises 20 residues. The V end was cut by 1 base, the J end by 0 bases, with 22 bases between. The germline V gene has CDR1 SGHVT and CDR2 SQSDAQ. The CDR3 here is CASSLGPVSGLGSSNQPQHF. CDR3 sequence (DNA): TGTGCCAGCAGCTTAGGTCCGGTGTCAGGGTTAGGTAGTAGCAATCAGCCCCAGCATTTT.

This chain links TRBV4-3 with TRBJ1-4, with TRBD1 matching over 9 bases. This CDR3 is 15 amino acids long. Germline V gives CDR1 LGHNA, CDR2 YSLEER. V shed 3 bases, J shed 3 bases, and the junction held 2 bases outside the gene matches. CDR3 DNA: TGCGCCAGCAGCCATGGGGACAGGGCTAATGAAAAACTGTTTTTT. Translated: CASSHGDRANEKLFF.

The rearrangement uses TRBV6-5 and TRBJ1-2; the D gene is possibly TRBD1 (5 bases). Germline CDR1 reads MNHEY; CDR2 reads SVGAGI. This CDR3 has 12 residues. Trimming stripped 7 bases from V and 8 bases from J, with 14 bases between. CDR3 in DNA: TGTGCCAGCAAGAAGGGGCTGATGGGCTACACCTTC. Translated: CASKKGLMGYTF.

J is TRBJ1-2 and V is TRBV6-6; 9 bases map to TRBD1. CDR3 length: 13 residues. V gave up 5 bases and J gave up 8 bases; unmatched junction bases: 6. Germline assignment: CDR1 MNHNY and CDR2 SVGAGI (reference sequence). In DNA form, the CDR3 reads TGTGCCAGCAGTCACAGGGGGCGCCGGGGCTACACCTTC. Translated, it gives CASSHRGRRGYTF.

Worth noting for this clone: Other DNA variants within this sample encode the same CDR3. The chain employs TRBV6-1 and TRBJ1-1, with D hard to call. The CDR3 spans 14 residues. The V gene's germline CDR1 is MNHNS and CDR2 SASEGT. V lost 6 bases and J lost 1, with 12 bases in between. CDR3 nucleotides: TGTGCCAGCAGCGAACGGGGAGAGAACACTGAAGCTTTCTTT. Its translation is CASSERGENTEAFF.

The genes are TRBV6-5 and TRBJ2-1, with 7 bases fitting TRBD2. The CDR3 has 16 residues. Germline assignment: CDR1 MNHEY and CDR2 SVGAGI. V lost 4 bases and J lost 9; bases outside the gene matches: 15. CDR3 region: CASSSLSGQGSGEQFF. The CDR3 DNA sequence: TGTGCCAGCAGTTCCCTTAGCGGGCAGGGTAGCGGTGAGCAGTTCTTC.

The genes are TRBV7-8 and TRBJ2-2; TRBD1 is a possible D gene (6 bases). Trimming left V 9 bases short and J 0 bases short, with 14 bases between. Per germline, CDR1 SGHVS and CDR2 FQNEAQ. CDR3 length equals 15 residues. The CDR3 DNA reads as TGTGCCAGTGCCCGGACAGCTTCGAACACCGGGGAGCTGTTTTTT. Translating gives CASARTASNTGELFF.

The CDR3: CASSERTGATGELFF. The CDR3 DNA reads as TGTGCCAGCAGCGAGCGGACAGGGGCCACCGGGGAGCTGTTTTTT. This sequence joins TRBV9 and TRBJ2-2; TRBD1 matches at 9 bases. The CDR3 length is 15 residues. With 3 bases clipped from V and 4 bases from J, the junction kept 4 bases outside the gene matches. The V gene's germline CDR1 is SGDLS and CDR2 YYNGEE.

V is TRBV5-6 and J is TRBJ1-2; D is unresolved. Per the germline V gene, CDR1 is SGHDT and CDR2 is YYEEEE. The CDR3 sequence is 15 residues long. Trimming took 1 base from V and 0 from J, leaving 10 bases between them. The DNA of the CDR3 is TGTGCCAGCAGCTTGTCAGGCCAGACTAACTATGGCTACACCTTC. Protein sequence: CASSLSGQTNYGYTF.

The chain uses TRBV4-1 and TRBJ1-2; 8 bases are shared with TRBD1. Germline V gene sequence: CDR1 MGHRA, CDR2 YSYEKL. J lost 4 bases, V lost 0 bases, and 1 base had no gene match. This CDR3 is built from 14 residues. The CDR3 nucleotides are TGCGCCAGCAGCCAAGATACAGGGGGCTATGGCTACACCTTC. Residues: CASSQDTGGYGYTF.

The CDR3 DNA follows: TGTGCCACCACGCTAGCGGGGGGTTACAATGAGCAGTTCTTC. This gives the protein CATTLAGGYNEQFF. V gene TRBV6-5 combines with J gene TRBJ2-1; 11 nucleotides agree with TRBD2. In germline, CDR1 is MNHEY, CDR2 SVGAGI. Unmatched junction bases numbered 6, after V lost 10 bases and J lost 4 bases. This CDR3 has 14 residues.

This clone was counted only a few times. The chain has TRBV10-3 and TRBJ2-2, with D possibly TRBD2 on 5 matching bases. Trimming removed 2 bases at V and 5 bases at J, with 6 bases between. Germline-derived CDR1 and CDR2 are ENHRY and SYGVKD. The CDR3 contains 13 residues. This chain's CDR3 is CAISEGETGELFF. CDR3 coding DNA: TGTGCCATCAGTGAGGGGGAGACCGGGGAGCTGTTTTTT.

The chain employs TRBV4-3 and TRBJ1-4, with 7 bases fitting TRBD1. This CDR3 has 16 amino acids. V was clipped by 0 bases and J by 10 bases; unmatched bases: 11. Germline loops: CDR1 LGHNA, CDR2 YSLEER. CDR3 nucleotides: TGCGCCAGCAGCCAAGATGGCCGACAGACAGGGATAAAACTGTTTTTT. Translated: CASSQDGRQTGIKLFF.

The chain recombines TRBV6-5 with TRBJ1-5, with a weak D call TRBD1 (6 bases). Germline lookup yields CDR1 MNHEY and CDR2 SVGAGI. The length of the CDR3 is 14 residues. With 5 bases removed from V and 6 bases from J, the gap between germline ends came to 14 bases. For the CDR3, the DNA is TGTGCCAGCAGTCCCGGGGGCGGGGGTCAGCCCCAGCATTTT. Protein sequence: CASSPGGGGQPQHF.

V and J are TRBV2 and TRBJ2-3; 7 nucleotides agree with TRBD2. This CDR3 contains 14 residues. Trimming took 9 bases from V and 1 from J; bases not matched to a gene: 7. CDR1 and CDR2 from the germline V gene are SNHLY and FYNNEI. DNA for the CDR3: TGTGCCAGACAGCTCCTAGCGGGCACAGATACGCAGTATTTT. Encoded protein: CARQLLAGTDTQYF.

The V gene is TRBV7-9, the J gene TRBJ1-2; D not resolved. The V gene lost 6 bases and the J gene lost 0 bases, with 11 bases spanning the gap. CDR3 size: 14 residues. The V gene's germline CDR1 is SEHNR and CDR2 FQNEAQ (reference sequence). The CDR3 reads CASSEVRPNYGYTF. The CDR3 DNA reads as TGTGCCAGCAGTGAAGTGCGCCCTAACTATGGCTACACCTTC.

The CDR3 loop reads CASSPPGLVTDTQYF. The DNA for the CDR3 is TGTGCCAGCAGCCCCCCGGGACTAGTCACAGATACGCAGTATTTT. This sequence joins TRBV27 and TRBJ2-3, with TRBD2 identical over 8 bases. From germline, CDR1 is MNHEY and CDR2 SMNVEV (reference sequence). This CDR3 contains 15 residues. V lost 6 bases to trimming and J lost 2 bases; unmatched junction nucleotides: 7.

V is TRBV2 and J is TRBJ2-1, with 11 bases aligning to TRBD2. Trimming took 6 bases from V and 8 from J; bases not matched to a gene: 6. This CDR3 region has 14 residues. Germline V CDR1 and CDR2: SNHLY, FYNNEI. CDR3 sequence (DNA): TGTGCCAGCAGACCCGGGACTAGCGGCGATGAGCAGTTCTTC. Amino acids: CASRPGTSGDEQFF.

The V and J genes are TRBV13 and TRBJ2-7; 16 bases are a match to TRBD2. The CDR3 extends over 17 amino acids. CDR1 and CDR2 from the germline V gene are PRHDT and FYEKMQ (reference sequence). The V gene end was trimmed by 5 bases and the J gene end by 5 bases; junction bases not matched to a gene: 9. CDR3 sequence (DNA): TGTGCCAGCAGCACGGGACTAGCGGGGGGGCCGGTAGACGAGCAGTACTTC. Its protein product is CASSTGLAGGPVDEQYF.

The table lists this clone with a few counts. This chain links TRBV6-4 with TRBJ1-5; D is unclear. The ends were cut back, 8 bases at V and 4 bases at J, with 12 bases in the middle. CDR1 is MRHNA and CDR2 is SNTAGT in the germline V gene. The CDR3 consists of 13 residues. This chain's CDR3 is CASAPEENQPQHF. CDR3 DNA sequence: TGTGCCAGCGCCCCCGAGGAGAATCAGCCCCAGCATTTT.

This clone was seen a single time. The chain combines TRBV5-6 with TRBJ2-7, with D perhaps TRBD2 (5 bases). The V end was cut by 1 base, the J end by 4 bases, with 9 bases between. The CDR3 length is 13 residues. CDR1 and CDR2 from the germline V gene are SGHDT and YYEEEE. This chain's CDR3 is CASSLPSRYEQYF. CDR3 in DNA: TGTGCCAGCAGCTTGCCTAGCCGGTACGAGCAGTACTTC.

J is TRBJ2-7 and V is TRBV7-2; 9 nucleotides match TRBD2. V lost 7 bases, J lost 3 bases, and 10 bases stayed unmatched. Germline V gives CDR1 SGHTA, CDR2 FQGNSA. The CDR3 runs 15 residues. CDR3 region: CASTITGGGGYEQYF. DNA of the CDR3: TGTGCCAGCACCATCACCGGCGGGGGGGGCTACGAGCAGTACTTC.

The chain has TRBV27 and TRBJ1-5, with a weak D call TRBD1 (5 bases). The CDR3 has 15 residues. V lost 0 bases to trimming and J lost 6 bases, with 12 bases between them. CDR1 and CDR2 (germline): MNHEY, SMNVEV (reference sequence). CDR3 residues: CASSLSAGSVQPQHF. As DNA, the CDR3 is TGTGCCAGCAGTTTATCCGCAGGGTCCGTTCAGCCCCAGCATTTT.

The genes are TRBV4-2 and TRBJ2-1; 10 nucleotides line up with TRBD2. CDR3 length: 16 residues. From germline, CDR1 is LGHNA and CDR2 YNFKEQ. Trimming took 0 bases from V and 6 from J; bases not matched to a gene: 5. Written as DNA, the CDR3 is TGTGCCAGCAGCCAAGATAAAGCTAGCGGGGGCAATGAGCAGTTCTTC. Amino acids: CASSQDKASGGNEQFF.

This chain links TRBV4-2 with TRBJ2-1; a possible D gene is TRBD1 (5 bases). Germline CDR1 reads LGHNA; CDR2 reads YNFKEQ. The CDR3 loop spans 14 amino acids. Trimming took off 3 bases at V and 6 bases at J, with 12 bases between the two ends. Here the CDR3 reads CASSQIQEINEQFF. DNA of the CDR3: TGTGCCAGCAGCCAGATACAGGAGATCAATGAGCAGTTCTTC.